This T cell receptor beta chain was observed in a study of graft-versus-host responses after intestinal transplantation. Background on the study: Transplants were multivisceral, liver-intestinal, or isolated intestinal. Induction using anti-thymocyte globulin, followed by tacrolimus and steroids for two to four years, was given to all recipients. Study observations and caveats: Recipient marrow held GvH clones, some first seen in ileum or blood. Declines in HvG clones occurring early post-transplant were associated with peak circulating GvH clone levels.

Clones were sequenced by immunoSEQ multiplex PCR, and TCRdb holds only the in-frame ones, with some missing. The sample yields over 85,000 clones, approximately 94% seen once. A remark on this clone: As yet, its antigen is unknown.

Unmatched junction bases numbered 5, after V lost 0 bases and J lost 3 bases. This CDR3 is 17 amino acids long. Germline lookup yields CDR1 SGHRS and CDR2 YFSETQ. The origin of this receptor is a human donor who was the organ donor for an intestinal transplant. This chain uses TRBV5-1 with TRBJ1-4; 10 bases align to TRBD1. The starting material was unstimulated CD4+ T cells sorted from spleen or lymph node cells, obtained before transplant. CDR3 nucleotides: TGCGCCAGCAGCTTGGTTGGGACAGGGGTAGCTAATGAAAAACTGTTTTTT. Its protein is CASSLVGTGVANEKLFF.